This T cell receptor (beta chain) comes out of a study of blood T cell repertoires in COVID-19. Overall study: Samples came from the United States, Italy and Spain, spanning acute and convalescent COVID-19.

The repertoire was sequenced with immunoSEQ multiplex PCR; TCRdb's copy has only in-frame clones and lacks some. The data contain around 200,000 clones, around 84% of them singletons. This clone was seen ten or more times. CDR1 and CDR2 from the germline V gene are DFQATT and SNEGSKA (reference sequence). The V end lost 3 bases, the J end lost 3 bases, and 11 bases lay between the germline ends. The CDR3 has 13 residues. The J gene is TRBJ1-1, the V gene TRBV20-1; the D gene is possibly TRBD1 (5 bases). The source is a man aged 25 to 45 with active or convalescent COVID-19. Sequenced material: peripheral blood. This CDR3 is CSASGATDTEAFF. DNA of the CDR3: TGCAGTGCTAGTGGGGCTACCGACACTGAAGCTTTCTTT.